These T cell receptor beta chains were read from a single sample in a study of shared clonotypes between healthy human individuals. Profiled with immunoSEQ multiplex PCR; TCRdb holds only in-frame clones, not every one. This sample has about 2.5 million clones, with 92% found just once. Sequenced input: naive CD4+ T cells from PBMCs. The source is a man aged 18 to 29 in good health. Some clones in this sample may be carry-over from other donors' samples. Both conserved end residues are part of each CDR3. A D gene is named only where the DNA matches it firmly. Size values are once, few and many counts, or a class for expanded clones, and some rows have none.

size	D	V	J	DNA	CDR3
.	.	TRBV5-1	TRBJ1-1	TGCGCCAGCAGCCCCGGCGGGCGGGGGGGAAGCACTGAAGCTTTCTTT	CASSPGGRGGSTEAFF
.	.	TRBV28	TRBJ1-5	TGTGCCAGCAGTCCAGGGTTAAATCAGCCCCAGCATTTT	CASSPGLNQPQHF
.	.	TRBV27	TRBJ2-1	TGTGCCAGCAGTTTGGCCCAGAGCTCCTACAATGAGCAGTTCTTC	CASSLAQSSYNEQFF
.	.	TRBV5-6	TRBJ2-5	TGTGCCAGCAGCTTGGGACAGCTCCTGAAGGAGTACTTC	CASSLGQLLKEYF
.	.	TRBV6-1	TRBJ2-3	TGTGCCAGCAGTGAAGCTCGGGGGATTAGCACAGATACGCAGTATTTT	CASSEARGISTDTQYF
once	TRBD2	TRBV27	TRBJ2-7	TGTGCCAGCAGGACTAGCGGGAGTATTGGAGTCGAGCAGTACTTC	CASRTSGSIGVEQYF
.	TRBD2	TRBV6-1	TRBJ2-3	TGTGCCAGCAGTGAAAAGCGGGGGGGCACAGATACGCAGTATTTT	CASSEKRGGTDTQYF
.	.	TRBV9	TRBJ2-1	TGTGCCAGCAGCTCCGACTCACCCGGGGGGCAGTTCTTC	CASSSDSPGGQFF
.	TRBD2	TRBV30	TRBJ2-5	TGTGCCTGCCGGGCTAGCGGGAGTTTGGCGACCCAGTACTTC	CACRASGSLATQYF
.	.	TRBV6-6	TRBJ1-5	TGTGCCAGCAGTTCCCTGACAGAAAATAGCAATCAGCCCCAGCATTTT	CASSSLTENSNQPQHF
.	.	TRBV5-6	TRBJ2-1	TGTGCCAGCAGCTTGGAGGGGCTGGTCTACAATGAGCAGTTCTTC	CASSLEGLVYNEQFF
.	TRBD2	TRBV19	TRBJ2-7	TGTGCCAGTACCGACCCGGCGGGAGCCCTAGTCTACGAGCAGTACTTC	CASTDPAGALVYEQYF
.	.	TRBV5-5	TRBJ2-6	TGTGCCAGCAGCAGTGTGCGGGGGGCCAACGTCCTGACTTTC	CASSSVRGANVLTF
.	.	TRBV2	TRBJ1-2	TGTGCCAGCAGGGAGGGTACTAGATCGGGCGGCTACACCTTC	CASREGTRSGGYTF
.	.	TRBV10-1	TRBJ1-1	TGCGCCAGCAGTGAACGTCCGAGCACTGAAGCTTTCTTT	CASSERPSTEAFF
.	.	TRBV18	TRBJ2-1	TGTGCCAGCTCACCATCGGGTTTGGGAGTAGCGAGACACAATGAGCAGTTCTTC	CASSPSGLGVARHNEQFF
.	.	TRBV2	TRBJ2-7	TGTGCCAGCAGTGAGCAGGGTATTAGCTACGAGCAGTACTTC	CASSEQGISYEQYF
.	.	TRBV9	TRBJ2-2	TGTGCCAGCAGCGTCCGACTCTACACCGGGGAGCTGTTTTTT	CASSVRLYTGELFF
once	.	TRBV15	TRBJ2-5	TGTGCCACCAGCAGAACGGGGGTGACCCAGTACTTC	CATSRTGVTQYF
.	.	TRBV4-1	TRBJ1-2	TGCGCCAGCAGCCAGCCTGGGGGTCCCGTGGGTGGCTACACCTTC	CASSQPGGPVGGYTF
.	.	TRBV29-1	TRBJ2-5	TGCAGCGTCCCCGGCCGGGGGCAAGAGACCCAGTACTTC	CSVPGRGQETQYF
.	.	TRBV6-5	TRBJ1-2	TGTGCCAGCAGTTGGAGGGCCAACTATGGCTACACCTTC	CASSWRANYGYTF
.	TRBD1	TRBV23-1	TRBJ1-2	TGCGCCAGCGGACCGTGGACAGGGAAAAACTATGGCTACACCTTC	CASGPWTGKNYGYTF
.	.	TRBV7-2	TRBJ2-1	TGTGCCAGCAGGGTGGGACTTCACAATGAGCAGTTCTTC	CASRVGLHNEQFF
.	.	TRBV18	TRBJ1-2	TGTGCCAGCTCATTGAGCGGGAATTTCGCTTCCGGCTACACCTTC	CASSLSGNFASGYTF
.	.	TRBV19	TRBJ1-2	TGTGCCAGTAGTATCCCTCCGACATCGGGCGGATGGGGCTACACCTTC	CASSIPPTSGGWGYTF
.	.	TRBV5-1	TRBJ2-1	TGCGCCAGCAGCCCCAGGGGACACCCCCAATCCTACAATGAGCAGTTCTTC	CASSPRGHPQSYNEQFF
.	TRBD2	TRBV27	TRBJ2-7	TGTGCCAGCAGTTTAGTGCCTAGCGGGAGCTACGAGCAGTACTTC	CASSLVPSGSYEQYF
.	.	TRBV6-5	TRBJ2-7	TGTGCCAGCAGTTACGTTTCAGCCAACTCCTACGAGCAGTACTTC	CASSYVSANSYEQYF
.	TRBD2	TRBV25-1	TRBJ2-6	TGTGCCAGCAGTTCCAACATGGGACTATCTGGGGCCAACGTCCTGACTTTC	CASSSNMGLSGANVLTF
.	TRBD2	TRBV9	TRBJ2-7	TGTGCCAGCAGCGTAGGTGCGACTAGCGGCACCTACGAGCAGTACTTC	CASSVGATSGTYEQYF
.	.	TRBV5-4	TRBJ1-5	TGTGCCAGCAGCTTGGCACCGAACAATCAGCCCCAGCATTTT	CASSLAPNNQPQHF
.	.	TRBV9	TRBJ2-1	TGTGCCAGCAGCGCTAGCGCCCACTACAATGAGCAGTTCTTC	CASSASAHYNEQFF